This entry is about one TCR beta chain. In the study's own analysis: The assay estimated nucleated cells by amplifying reference gene primers. Here immunoSEQ multiplex PCR was the method, and the copy in TCRdb shows in-frame clones only, minus some. The V and J calls and clone size come from that table; D and trimming were worked out from the DNA. The table lists more than 200,000 clones, around nine tenths of them singletons. This CDR3 region has 17 residues. CDR1 KGHSH and CDR2 LQKENI come from the germline V gene. Trimming shortened V by 0 bases and J by 2 bases, and 16 bases separated the two germline ends. This entry comes from a study of blood T cell repertoires in COVID-19. Across the whole study: The study drew acute and convalescent COVID-19 samples from the United States, Italy and Spain. PBMCs, B-cell-depleted T cells, or T cells were the source of the cDNA or gDNA that made up the material.

The V call is TRBV18, the J call TRBJ1-2; D ambiguous. The sequenced sample consisted of peripheral blood. The sequence derives from a man between 25 and 39 years old with active or convalescent COVID-19. The CDR3 loop reads CASSPPILEDLNYGYTF. In DNA, the CDR3 is TGTGCCAGCTCACCACCGATTTTGGAGGATTTAAACTATGGCTACACCTTC.